This T cell receptor beta chain was documented in a study of memory CD4+ T cells and cytomegalovirus serostatus. In the original processing: After removing out-of-frame reads, 2 million to 2.5 million distinct TCRbeta sequences remained. TCRdb keeps only in-frame clones here, not all; method: immunoSEQ multiplex PCR. V, J and clone size reflect that table, while D and trimming were determined from the DNA. Of more than 45,000 clones listed, around 80% are singletons. The sort gate was single viable CD3+CD4+CD8-CD45RO+ cells for memory CD4+ T cells. Serostatus was set by detecting CMV pp150, pp28, p38, p52 IgG. CDR3 length: 12 amino acids. Germline V gene sequence: CDR1 SGHTA, CDR2 FQGNSA. V shed 3 bases and J shed 4 bases, with 4 bases lying between them.

The chain recombines TRBV7-2 with TRBJ2-1; D remains ambiguous. The origin of this receptor is an adult in good health and CMV-seronegative. What was sequenced was memory CD4+ T cells from blood. This CDR3 is CASSFSYNEQFF. In nucleotides, the CDR3 is TGTGCCAGCAGCTTTAGTTACAATGAGCAGTTCTTC.